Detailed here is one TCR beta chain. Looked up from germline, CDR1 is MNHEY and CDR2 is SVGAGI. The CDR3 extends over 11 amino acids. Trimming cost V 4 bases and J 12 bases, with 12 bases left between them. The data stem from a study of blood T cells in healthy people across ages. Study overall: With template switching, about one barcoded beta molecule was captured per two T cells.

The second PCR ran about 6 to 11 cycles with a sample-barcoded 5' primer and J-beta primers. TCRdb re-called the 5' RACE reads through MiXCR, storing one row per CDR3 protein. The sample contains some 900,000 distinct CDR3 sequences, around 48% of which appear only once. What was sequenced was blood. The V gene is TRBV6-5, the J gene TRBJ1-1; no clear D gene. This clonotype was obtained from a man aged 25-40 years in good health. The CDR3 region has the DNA TGTGCCAGCAGTTCCCCCGGAGAAACTTTCTTT. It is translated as CASSSPGETFF.